Given below is one TCR beta chain in context. The antigen is undetermined. In the original processing: Junction-only sequences produced by ImmunoSEQ had no quality scores, so filtering differed. Profiled with immunoSEQ multiplex PCR; TCRdb holds only in-frame clones, not every one. V, J and clone size are taken as reported in that table, and D and trimming were inferred from the DNA itself. The data contain 2 million to 2.5 million clones, nearly 97% of them singletons. This entry is derived from a study of shared clonotypes between healthy human individuals. Broader study findings: Generally, naive subsets (rather than memory subsets) showed larger estimated richness. Represented diversity (both genetic and exposure-history) was limited by the small number of donors.

Germline values: CDR1 SGHTA, CDR2 FQGNSA. V lost 2 bases, J lost 1 base, and 11 bases lay in between. This CDR3 contains 15 residues. The source of this sequence is a man younger than 30 in good health. The sequenced sample was naive CD4+ T cells sorted from blood. The subset denotes: CD45RA+ positively selected. V usage is TRBV7-2 and J usage is TRBJ1-1, with D possibly matching TRBD1 (6 bases). The CDR3 protein is CASSLRTVGNTEAFF. The CDR3 nucleotides read TGTGCCAGCAGCTTAAGGACAGTCGGGAACACTGAAGCTTTCTTT.